The entry below gives a single T cell receptor (beta chain) sequence along with its context. Its antigen is not known. The sample belongs to a study of T cells after yellow fever vaccination. Across the study: Fractions low in cell number were prepared with SMART-Seq v4 Ultra Low Input. Study-level findings and limits: Across the CD4 and CD8 compartments, a small share of clonotypes was present in both.

UMIs and a universal primer site were added when TCR cDNA was made by 5'RACE template switching. From the 5' RACE reads, TCRdb called clonotypes with MiXCR, one entry per CDR3 protein. The table includes 150,000 to 200,000 distinct CDR3 sequences, approximately 10% detected once. Trimming at V came to 6 bases and at J to 5 bases, leaving 16 bases not matched to a gene. Germline CDR1 SQVTM, CDR2 ANQGSEA. The CDR3 totals 16 residues. This sample comprised CD8+ T cells sorted from PBMCs, obtained 15 days after the yellow fever booster vaccination. J is TRBJ2-7 and V is TRBV29-1, with TRBD1 identical over 10 bases. This clonotype was sampled from a man aged 18 to 30 who received the YFV17D yellow fever vaccine. The CDR3 loop is CSVPVPRGTGDHEQYF. The CDR3 DNA is TGCAGCGTCCCTGTTCCCCGTGGGACAGGGGACCACGAGCAGTACTTC.